A selection of T cell receptor beta chains follows, all from one sample in a study of T cells after somatic rescue of genetic block. The method was immunoSEQ multiplex PCR; TCRdb's version includes in-frame clones alone and lacks a portion of them. The repertoire holds 95,000 to 120,000 clones, with 90% to 95% as singletons. Sequencing used peripheral blood mononuclear cells (PBMCs). The source is a woman aged 18-29 years. Each CDR3 is given with its conserved first and last residue. The order of the fields is J gene, D gene, V gene, clone size, CDR3 DNA, CDR3 protein. D genes are given only for firm matches. A clone size is listed for some rows: how often the clone was seen (once, few, many), or a class if it is expanded.

J gene: TRBJ2-7
D gene: TRBD2
V gene: TRBV6-5
clone size: .
CDR3 DNA: TGTGCCAGCAGTTTAGGGACTAGCCTCAACTACGAGCAGTACTTC
CDR3 protein: CASSLGTSLNYEQYF

J gene: TRBJ1-5
D gene: .
V gene: TRBV7-2
clone size: .
CDR3 DNA: TGTGCCAGCAGCCCCGCGGGGGGCCGGGGCAATCAGCCCCAGCATTTT
CDR3 protein: CASSPAGGRGNQPQHF

J gene: TRBJ2-1
D gene: TRBD1
V gene: TRBV2
clone size: .
CDR3 DNA: TGTGCCAGCAGTGTACCGGGACAGGGAAGCTCCTACAATGAGCAGTTCTTC
CDR3 protein: CASSVPGQGSSYNEQFF

J gene: TRBJ2-1
D gene: TRBD2
V gene: TRBV15
clone size: .
CDR3 DNA: TGTGCCACCAGCGCCCAGGCCCGGCTAGCGGGGGGGTACGAGCAGTTCTTC
CDR3 protein: CATSAQARLAGGYEQFF

J gene: TRBJ2-3
D gene: .
V gene: TRBV5-4
clone size: .
CDR3 DNA: TGTGCCAGCAGCCCTAATGGGGGCCCGACAGATACGCAGTATTTT
CDR3 protein: CASSPNGGPTDTQYF

J gene: TRBJ2-7
D gene: TRBD1
V gene: TRBV18
clone size: .
CDR3 DNA: TGTGCCAGCTCATCCAGGACAGGATCCACCTACGAGCAGTACTTC
CDR3 protein: CASSSRTGSTYEQYF

J gene: TRBJ1-1
D gene: .
V gene: TRBV5-1
clone size: .
CDR3 DNA: TGCGCCAGCAGCTTCGCTGGGCGGACTGAAGCTTTCTTT
CDR3 protein: CASSFAGRTEAFF

J gene: TRBJ1-1
D gene: .
V gene: TRBV10-3
clone size: .
CDR3 DNA: TGTGCCACCGGGGAGGGCAGGGCCACTGAAGCTTTCTTT
CDR3 protein: CATGEGRATEAFF

J gene: TRBJ2-7
D gene: TRBD2
V gene: TRBV9
clone size: .
CDR3 DNA: TGTGCCAGCAGCCCCGGGCTAGCGGGGCCCTCCTACGAGCAGTACTTC
CDR3 protein: CASSPGLAGPSYEQYF

J gene: TRBJ2-1
D gene: TRBD2
V gene: TRBV27
clone size: .
CDR3 DNA: TGTGCCAGCAGTTTGGCTAGCGGGGGGGCTGGGTCTGAGCAGTTCTTC
CDR3 protein: CASSLASGGAGSEQFF

J gene: TRBJ1-5
D gene: TRBD1
V gene: TRBV11-2
clone size: .
CDR3 DNA: TGTGCCAGCAGCCGGACAGGGGCTCCCAATCAGCCCCAGCATTTT
CDR3 protein: CASSRTGAPNQPQHF

J gene: TRBJ2-3
D gene: TRBD1
V gene: TRBV11-2
clone size: .
CDR3 DNA: TGTGCCAGCAGCTTAGGGAAGGGACAGGGGGCGAGCACAGATACGCAGTATTTT
CDR3 protein: CASSLGKGQGASTDTQYF

J gene: TRBJ2-7
D gene: TRBD1
V gene: TRBV4-1
clone size: .
CDR3 DNA: TGCGCCAGCAGCCAGATTGGGACAGGGGTCCCCAACGAGCAGTACTTC
CDR3 protein: CASSQIGTGVPNEQYF

J gene: TRBJ1-5
D gene: .
V gene: TRBV18
clone size: .
CDR3 DNA: TGTGCCAGCTCATCACAGGGTGCCCAGCCCCAGCATTTT
CDR3 protein: CASSSQGAQPQHF

J gene: TRBJ1-3
D gene: .
V gene: TRBV30
clone size: few
CDR3 DNA: TGTGCCTGGACACCCGGAACCTACTCTGGAAACACCATATATTTT
CDR3 protein: CAWTPGTYSGNTIYF

J gene: TRBJ2-2
D gene: .
V gene: TRBV6-6
clone size: .
CDR3 DNA: TGTGCCAGCAGACGAACAGGGACCTCCGGCGGGGAGCTGTTTTTT
CDR3 protein: CASRRTGTSGGELFF

J gene: TRBJ2-3
D gene: .
V gene: TRBV11-2
clone size: .
CDR3 DNA: TGTGCCAGCAGCTTTATGCTTCTAGCAGATACGCAGTATTTT
CDR3 protein: CASSFMLLADTQYF

J gene: TRBJ1-5
D gene: .
V gene: TRBV7-2
clone size: .
CDR3 DNA: TGTGCCAGCAGCTTAAATTGGCAGATTAGCAATCAGCCCCAGCATTTT
CDR3 protein: CASSLNWQISNQPQHF

J gene: TRBJ2-3
D gene: TRBD2
V gene: TRBV7-2
clone size: .
CDR3 DNA: TGTGCCAGCAGCTTAGAGGGCTTAGCGGGAGATACGCAGTATTTT
CDR3 protein: CASSLEGLAGDTQYF

J gene: TRBJ2-1
D gene: TRBD2
V gene: TRBV14
clone size: .
CDR3 DNA: TGTGCCAGCAGCCGAAGACTAGCGGGGGGGCCGGGTTACAATGAGCAGTTCTTC
CDR3 protein: CASSRRLAGGPGYNEQFF

J gene: TRBJ1-6
D gene: .
V gene: TRBV7-2
clone size: once
CDR3 DNA: TGTGCCAGCAGCTCGGACCTTTCACCCCTCCACTTT
CDR3 protein: CASSSDLSPLHF

J gene: TRBJ2-3
D gene: .
V gene: TRBV5-1
clone size: .
CDR3 DNA: TGCGCCAGCAGCAACCTAGCGAGTGTAGATACGCAGTATTTT
CDR3 protein: CASSNLASVDTQYF

J gene: TRBJ1-4
D gene: .
V gene: TRBV19
clone size: .
CDR3 DNA: TGTGCCAGTAGTATGGGAACAGGGCCTAATGAAAAACTGTTTTTT
CDR3 protein: CASSMGTGPNEKLFF

J gene: TRBJ2-1
D gene: TRBD1
V gene: TRBV2
clone size: .
CDR3 DNA: TGTGCCAGCAGGATGTCAGGGGGCTACAATGAGCAGTTCTTC
CDR3 protein: CASRMSGGYNEQFF

J gene: TRBJ1-1
D gene: .
V gene: TRBV5-1
clone size: .
CDR3 DNA: TGCGCCAGCAGCTTCGCAGGCACCACTGAAGCTTTCTTT
CDR3 protein: CASSFAGTTEAFF